Sequencing of this TCR beta chain was carried out in a study of T-cell reconstitution after alpha-beta-depleted transplantation in children. TCRbeta library preparation incorporated unique molecular identifiers. TCRdb ran MiXCR on the PCR reads and lists one entry per CDR3 protein. The sample carries 250,000 to 300,000 distinct CDR3 sequences, just over 7.5% recorded once. Study-wide findings and caveats: Most T-cell counts and diversity one year after the transplant came from T cells that were newly produced. Day-60 TCRbeta diversity that was high in some patients was derived from surviving recipient T cells and thymic progenitors. Reportedly, roughly two months post-transplant, alpha-beta T cells arose from several hundred expanded graft clones.

V was trimmed by 0 bases and J by 1 base, leaving 6 bases between them. The germline V gene has CDR1 ENHRY and CDR2 SYGVKD. The CDR3 totals 14 residues. This clonotype was detected a few times. Its antigen remains unidentified. This receptor was taken from a female patient aged 2-10 years who had a stem cell transplant for Fanconi anemia, so the T cells may come from the graft donor. The sample here was peripheral blood, taken 360 days after TCRalphabeta/CD19-depleted stem cell transplant. The chain uses TRBV10-3 and TRBJ1-1, with a possible D match to TRBD1 (6 bases). CDR3 nucleotides: TGTGCCATCAGTGAGTCGGGACAGAACACTGAAGCTTTCTTT. Encoded protein: CAISESGQNTEAFF.